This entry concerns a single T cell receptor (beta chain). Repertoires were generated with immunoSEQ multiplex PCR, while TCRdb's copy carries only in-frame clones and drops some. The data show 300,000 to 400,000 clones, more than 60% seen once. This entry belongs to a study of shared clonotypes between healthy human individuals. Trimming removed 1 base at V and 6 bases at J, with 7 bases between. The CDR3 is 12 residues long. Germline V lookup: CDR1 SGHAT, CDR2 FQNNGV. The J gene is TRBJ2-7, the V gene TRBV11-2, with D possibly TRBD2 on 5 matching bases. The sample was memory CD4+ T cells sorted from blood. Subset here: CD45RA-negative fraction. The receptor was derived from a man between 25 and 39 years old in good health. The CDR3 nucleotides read TGTGCCAGCAGCTTAGCCCGGGGCGAGCAGTACTTC. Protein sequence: CASSLARGEQYF.